A single sample is the source of the 8 T cell receptor beta chains below, sequenced in a study of Ad26.COV2.S vaccination and SARS-CoV-2 variants. TCRdb's copy holds only in-frame clones and misses some; the assay was immunoSEQ multiplex PCR. Here the sample spans fewer than 400,000 clones, just under 85% being singletons. Treatment: around 19 received Ad26.COV2.S at low or high dose, single or two shots; 5 received placebo; per-sample allocation not given. On day 63 after the first injection, vaccine and placebo recipients gave samples. Sample: peripheral blood, taken in a trial of Ad26.COV2.S vaccine versus placebo. The receptors stem from a person between 18 and 65 years old who received the Ad26.COV2.S COVID-19 vaccine or a placebo.

This sequence joins TRBV12-3 or TRBV12-4 and TRBJ2-7, with unresolved D. The CDR3 has 13 residues. V gave up 6 bases and J gave up 6 bases, with 15 bases separating them. CDR3 amino acids: CASSLSEGAEQYF. CDR3 sequence (DNA): TGTGCCAGCAGCCTCAGCGAAGGTGCCGAGCAGTACTTC.

This chain joins TRBV19 and TRBJ2-7; TRBD2 matches 9 bases. Germline CDR1 LNHDA, CDR2 SQIVND (reference sequence). J lost 3 bases, V lost 5 bases, and 8 bases had no gene match. There are 15 residues in the CDR3. CDR3 residues: CASSALAGRHYEQYF. The CDR3 DNA sequence: TGTGCCAGTAGTGCTCTAGCGGGGAGACACTACGAGCAGTACTTC.

V gene TRBV3-1 (or the pseudogene TRBV3-2) combines with J gene TRBJ1-5, with D uncertain. The CDR3 is made up of 14 amino acids. V was cut by 4 bases and J by 7 bases, with 14 bases left in between. CDR1 is LGHDT and CDR2 is YNNKEL in the germline V gene (reference sequence). CDR3 nucleotides: TGTGCCAGCAGCCCCCTGACTACCAACCAGCCCCAGCATTTT. Translated, it gives CASSPLTTNQPQHF.

This clone was seen a single time. The chain employs TRBV28 and TRBJ2-3, with TRBD1 identical over 7 bases. Germline CDR1 and CDR2: MDHEN and SYDVKM. With V trimmed by 3 bases and J by 0 bases, 12 bases remained unmatched. This CDR3 region has 18 residues. DNA of the CDR3: TGTGCCAGCAGTTTTCGGACGCCGACAGGGCCTAGCACAGATACGCAGTATTTT. Protein sequence: CASSFRTPTGPSTDTQYF.

The chain joins TRBV28 to TRBJ1-5, with TRBD1 matching over 10 bases. Germline V gives CDR1 MDHEN, CDR2 SYDVKM. Unmatched junction bases numbered 13, after V lost 5 bases and J lost 9 bases. The CDR3 has 16 amino acids. The CDR3 protein is CASSPRTGGRLGPQHF. The CDR3 DNA reads as TGTGCCAGCAGTCCCCGGACAGGGGGGCGGCTCGGGCCCCAGCATTTT. The whole variable domain, remainder taken from reference TRBV28 and TRBJ1-5, is DVKVTQSSRYLVKRTGEKVFLECVQDMDHENMFWYRQDPGLGLRLIYFSYDVKMKEKGDIPEGYSVSREKKERFSLILESASTNQTSMYLCASSPRTGGRLGPQHFGDGTRLSIL.

This sequence joins TRBV19 and TRBJ2-7; 7 bases map to TRBD2. Trimming at V came to 5 bases and at J to 0 bases, leaving 7 bases not matched to a gene. Germline-derived CDR1 and CDR2 are LNHDA and SQIVND (reference sequence). The CDR3 length is 15 residues. The CDR3 region has the DNA TGTGCCAGTAGTGCGGCCACGGGGGGCTCCTACGAGCAGTACTTC. It codes for CASSAATGGSYEQYF.

This chain connects TRBV30 to TRBJ1-1; a weak D match, TRBD1 (6 bases). The CDR3 has 16 residues. CDR1 is GTSNPN and CDR2 is SVGIG in the germline V gene (reference sequence). V was cut by 1 base and J by 2 bases, with 17 bases left in between. The CDR3 sequence: CAWSALALQGNTEAFF. CDR3 DNA sequence: TGTGCCTGGAGTGCCCTAGCCCTACAGGGTAACACTGAAGCTTTCTTT.

The J gene is TRBJ2-7, the V gene TRBV27; 7 positions match TRBD2. V lost 6 bases, J lost 6 bases, and 11 bases stayed unmatched. From germline, CDR1 is MNHEY and CDR2 SMNVEV (reference sequence). The CDR3 is 14 residues long. The DNA for the CDR3 is TGTGCCAGCAGACCCGGGGGGACTCTCCGCGAGCAGTACTTC. As protein: CASRPGGTLREQYF.